This TCR beta chain stems from a study of cytomegalovirus exposure and HLA in healthy donors. General study results and limits: Among the most significant clusters, several appeared linked to common viral pathogens in a later analysis.

The primer mix had 60 Vbeta and 13 Jbeta primers. Clones were sequenced by immunoSEQ multiplex PCR, and TCRdb holds only the in-frame ones, with some missing. The sample lists more than 95,000 clones, around 80% seen once, with about 3.4% in the top ten. On this clone itself: Its matching antigen is unknown.

At the time of sampling, donors were nominally healthy, though unrecorded immune exposures were likely. The V and J ends lost 5 bases and 2 bases respectively, with 7 bases between them. The CDR3 runs to 12 residues. Germline values: CDR1 MNHEY, CDR2 SMNVEV (reference sequence). The specimen was PBMCs. The TCR was taken from a man aged 25 to 45 in good health and CMV-seronegative. The chain combines TRBV27 with TRBJ2-7; D is unclear. The CDR3 here is CASSPNTYEQYF. CDR3 coding DNA: TGTGCCAGCAGTCCAAACACCTACGAGCAGTACTTC.